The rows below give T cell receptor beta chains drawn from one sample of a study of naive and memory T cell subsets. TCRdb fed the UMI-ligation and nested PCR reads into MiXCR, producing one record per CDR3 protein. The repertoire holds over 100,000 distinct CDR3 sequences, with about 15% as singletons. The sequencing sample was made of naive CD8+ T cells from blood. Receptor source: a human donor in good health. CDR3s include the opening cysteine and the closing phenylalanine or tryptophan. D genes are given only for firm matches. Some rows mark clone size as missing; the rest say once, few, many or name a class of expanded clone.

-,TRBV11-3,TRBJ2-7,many,CASSHAKGEQYF,TGTGCCAGCAGCCATGCAAAGGGCGAGCAGTACTTC
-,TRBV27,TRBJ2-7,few,CASSLSEGATYEQYF,TGTGCCAGCAGTTTATCGGAGGGGGCCACCTACGAGCAGTACTTC
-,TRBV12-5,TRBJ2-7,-,CASGPGWGSYEQYF,TGTGCTAGTGGTCCCGGTTGGGGCTCCTACGAGCAGTACTTC
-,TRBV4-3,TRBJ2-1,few,CASSQDIYHGGDEQFF,TGCGCCAGCAGCCAAGATATATATCACGGAGGGGACGAGCAGTTCTTC
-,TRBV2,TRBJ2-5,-,CASSEAVGIPLETQYF,TGTGCCAGCAGTGAAGCTGTAGGGATCCCCCTAGAGACCCAGTACTTC
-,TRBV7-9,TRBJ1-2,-,CASSPPQWAGGYTF,TGTGCCAGCAGCCCTCCCCAATGGGCGGGCGGCTACACCTTC
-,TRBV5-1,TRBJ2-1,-,CASSLATGGYNEQFF,TGCGCCAGCAGCTTAGCTACTGGCGGATACAATGAGCAGTTCTTC
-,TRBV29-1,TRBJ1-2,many,CSVEDTDGYTF,TGCAGCGTCGAAGACACAGATGGCTACACCTTC
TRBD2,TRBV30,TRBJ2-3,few,CAWSLTSGPDTQYF,TGTGCCTGGAGTCTGACTAGCGGGCCAGATACGCAGTATTTT
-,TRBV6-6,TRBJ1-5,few,CASSYSGQYSNQPQHF,TGTGCCAGCAGTTACTCCGGACAGTATAGCAATCAGCCCCAGCATTTT
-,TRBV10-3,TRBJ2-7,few,CAISERGDDYEQYF,TGTGCCATCAGTGAGAGAGGAGACGATTACGAGCAGTACTTC
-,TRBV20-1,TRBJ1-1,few,CSAGTSMNTEAFF,TGCAGTGCGGGGACGTCTATGAACACTGAAGCTTTCTTT
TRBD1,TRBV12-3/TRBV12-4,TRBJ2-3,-,CASSWDRGRADTQYF,TGTGCCAGCAGTTGGGACAGGGGGCGAGCAGATACGCAGTATTTT
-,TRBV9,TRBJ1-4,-,CASSVAGATNEKLFF,TGTGCCAGCAGCGTAGCGGGAGCAACTAATGAAAAACTGTTTTTT
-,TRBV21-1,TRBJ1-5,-,CAPGTPANQPQHF,TGTGCCCCAGGGACACCCGCCAATCAGCCCCAGCATTTT
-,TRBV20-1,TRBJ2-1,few,CSARVGLTAPGDEQFF,TGCAGTGCTAGAGTAGGATTGACAGCCCCTGGCGATGAGCAGTTCTTC
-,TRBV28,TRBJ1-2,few,CASSSTGDYGYTF,TGTGCCAGCAGTTCGACGGGGGATTATGGCTACACCTTC
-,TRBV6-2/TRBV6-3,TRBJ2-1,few,CASSYEEDLINNEQFF,TGTGCCAGCAGTTACGAGGAGGACCTAATAAACAATGAGCAGTTCTTC
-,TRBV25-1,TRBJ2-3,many,CASSEDRKYF,TGTGCCAGCAGTGAGGACCGAAAGTATTTT
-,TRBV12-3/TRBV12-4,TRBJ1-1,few,CASQPDTEAFF,TGTGCCAGCCAACCAGACACTGAAGCTTTCTTT
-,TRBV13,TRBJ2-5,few,CASSPTRGYQETQYF,TGTGCCAGCAGCCCCACCCGCGGATACCAAGAGACCCAGTACTTC
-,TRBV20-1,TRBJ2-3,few,CSARDGVNTDTQYF,TGCAGTGCTAGAGATGGGGTCAACACAGATACGCAGTATTTT
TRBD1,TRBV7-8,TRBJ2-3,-,CASRLTRGQGYLTSTDTQYF,TGTGCCAGCAGGTTAACACGGGGACAGGGCTACCTTACGAGCACAGATACGCAGTATTTT
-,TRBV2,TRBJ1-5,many,CASSEGTGNQPQHF,TGTGCCAGCAGTGAAGGGACAGGCAATCAGCCCCAGCATTTT
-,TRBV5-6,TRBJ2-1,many,CASSWTGFYNEQFF,TGTGCCAGCAGCTGGACGGGCTTTTACAATGAGCAGTTCTTC
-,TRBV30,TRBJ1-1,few,CAWIVSGNTEAFF,TGTGCCTGGATCGTAAGTGGGAACACTGAAGCTTTCTTT
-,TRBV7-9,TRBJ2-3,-,CASGTSNDDPQYF,TGTGCCAGCGGGACCTCCAATGACGATCCGCAGTATTTT
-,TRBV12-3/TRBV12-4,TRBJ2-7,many,CASSEAYEQYF,TGTGCCAGCAGTGAAGCCTACGAGCAGTACTTC
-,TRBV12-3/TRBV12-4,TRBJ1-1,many,CASSFTGTEAFF,TGTGCCAGCAGTTTTACTGGCACTGAAGCTTTCTTT
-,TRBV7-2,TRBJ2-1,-,CASSPDPNNEQFF,TGTGCCAGCAGCCCCGACCCGAACAATGAGCAGTTCTTC
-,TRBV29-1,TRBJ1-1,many,CSVRTPLNTEAFF,TGCAGCGTTCGGACACCTCTGAACACTGAAGCTTTCTTT
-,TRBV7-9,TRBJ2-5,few,CASSFTSGARETQYF,TGTGCCAGCAGCTTCACCTCGGGAGCGAGAGAGACCCAGTACTTC
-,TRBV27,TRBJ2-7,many,CASSLFGGSGVEEQYF,TGTGCCAGCAGTTTATTTGGTGGGTCAGGCGTCGAAGAGCAGTACTTC
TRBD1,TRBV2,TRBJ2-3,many,CASSAGTASTDTQYF,TGTGCCAGCAGCGCCGGGACAGCAAGCACAGATACGCAGTATTTT
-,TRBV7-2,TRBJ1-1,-,CASSEDVVREEAFF,TGTGCCAGCAGCGAAGATGTAGTAAGAGAGGAAGCTTTCTTT